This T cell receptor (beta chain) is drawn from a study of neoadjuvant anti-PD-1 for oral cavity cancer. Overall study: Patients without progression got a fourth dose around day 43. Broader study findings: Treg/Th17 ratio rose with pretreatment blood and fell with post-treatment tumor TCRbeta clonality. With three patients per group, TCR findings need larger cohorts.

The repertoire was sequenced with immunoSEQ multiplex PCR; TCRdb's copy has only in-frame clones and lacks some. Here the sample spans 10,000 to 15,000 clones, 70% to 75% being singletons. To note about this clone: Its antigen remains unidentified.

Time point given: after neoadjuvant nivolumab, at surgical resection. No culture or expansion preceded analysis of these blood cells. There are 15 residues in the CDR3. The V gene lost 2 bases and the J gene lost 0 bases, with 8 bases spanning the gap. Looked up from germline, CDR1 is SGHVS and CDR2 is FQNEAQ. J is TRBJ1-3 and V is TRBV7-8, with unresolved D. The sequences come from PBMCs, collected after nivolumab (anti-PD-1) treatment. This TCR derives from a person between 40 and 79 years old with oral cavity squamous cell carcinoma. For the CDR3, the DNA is TGTGCCAGCAGCTTATATCGCTTCTCTGGAAACACCATATATTTT. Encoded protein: CASSLYRFSGNTIYF.